The 9 T cell receptor beta chains given below trace back to one sample, sequenced in a study of shared clonotypes between healthy human individuals. The assay was immunoSEQ multiplex PCR, and TCRdb's table has in-frame clones only and misses some. The sample holds 2 million to 3 million clones, under 95% seen once. The sequencing sample was made of naive CD4+ T cells from PBMCs. Stated subset: CD45RA+ positively selected. The origin of the receptors is a man between 18 and 35 years old in good health. Some clones in this sample may be carry-over from other donors' samples.

The chain links TRBV28 to TRBJ1-1; 9 nucleotides match TRBD1. The CDR3 has 11 amino acids. In germline, CDR1 is MDHEN, CDR2 SYDVKM. V lost 8 bases and J lost 8; bases outside the gene matches: 3. The CDR3 DNA reads as TGTGCCAGCTCCGGGACAGGGGAAGCTTTCTTT. Translation: CASSGTGEAFF.

The chain combines TRBV6-5 with TRBJ2-5; D uncertain. Trimming took off 2 bases at V and 2 bases at J, with 3 bases between the two ends. Germline V gene lookup returns CDR1 MNHEY and CDR2 SVGAGI. The CDR3 is made up of 12 amino acids. The CDR3 nucleotides read TGTGCCAGCAGTTACCCGCAAGAGACCCAGTACTTC. It codes for CASSYPQETQYF.

The V and J genes are TRBV19 and TRBJ2-7; tentative D call: TRBD1 (5 bases). CDR1 and CDR2 (germline): LNHDA, SQIVND (reference sequence). V lost 3 bases, J lost 5 bases, and 17 bases lay in between. CDR3 length equals 15 residues. CDR3 DNA: TGTGCCAGTAGTATGGCGGCAGGGCGCGCCCACGAGCAGTACTTC. Residues: CASSMAAGRAHEQYF.

The gene calls are TRBV28 and TRBJ1-2; 9 nucleotides match TRBD1. CDR3 length: 15 amino acids. V lost 4 bases to trimming and J lost 7 bases; unmatched junction nucleotides: 10. The germline V gene encodes CDR1 MDHEN and CDR2 SYDVKM. As DNA, the CDR3 is TGTGCCAGCAGTTCTAGCCCGGGACAGGGCAGTGGCTACACCTTC. Translation: CASSSSPGQGSGYTF.

On this clone: The same CDR3 is also encoded by other DNA sequences in this sample. This chain links TRBV5-1 with TRBJ2-1; 11 bases agree with TRBD2. The CDR3 loop spans 15 amino acids. J was trimmed by 1 base and V by 4 bases; bases with no gene match: 1. Germline CDR1 reads SGHRS; CDR2 reads YFSETQ. The CDR3 here is CASSTSGSSYNEQFF. In DNA, the CDR3 is TGCGCCAGCAGCACTAGCGGGAGTTCCTACAATGAGCAGTTCTTC.

The chain links TRBV9 to TRBJ2-1; TRBD2 matches 11 bases. Per germline, CDR1 SGDLS and CDR2 YYNGEE. Trimming took 4 bases from V and 5 from J; bases not matched to a gene: 20. CDR3 length: 20 residues. The chain's CDR3 is CASSPTTAGQPGLADNEQFF. CDR3 in DNA: TGTGCCAGCAGCCCAACTACGGCAGGGCAGCCGGGACTAGCGGACAATGAGCAGTTCTTC.

This clone occurred once. The gene calls are TRBV5-6 and TRBJ2-7; D is ambiguous. The V end lost 1 base, the J end lost 2 bases, and 7 bases lay between the germline ends. The CDR3 extends over 13 amino acids. Germline V lookup: CDR1 SGHDT, CDR2 YYEEEE. CDR3 region: CASSLQIPYEQYF. CDR3 DNA: TGTGCCAGCAGCTTGCAGATTCCCTACGAGCAGTACTTC.

Comments on this clone: The junction does not match germline at one end; this may be a read error. The chain has TRBV7-2 and TRBJ2-5; TRBD2 aligns across 14 bases. CDR1 and CDR2 from the germline V gene are SGHTA and FQGNSA. CDR3 length equals 16 residues. The CDR3 DNA reads as TGTGCCAGCAGTTTAGGGACTAGCGGGAGTACCGAGACCCAGTACTTC. Residues: CASSLGTSGSTETQYF.

CDR3 in amino acids: CASTPMDFDGELFF. As DNA, the CDR3 is TGTGCCAGCACCCCGATGGACTTTGACGGGGAGCTGTTTTTT. The chain has TRBV6-5 and TRBJ2-2; TRBD2 is a possible D gene (5 bases). The CDR3 has 14 amino acids. V was clipped by 7 bases and J by 7 bases, with 16 bases between them. Germline V gives CDR1 MNHEY, CDR2 SVGAGI.